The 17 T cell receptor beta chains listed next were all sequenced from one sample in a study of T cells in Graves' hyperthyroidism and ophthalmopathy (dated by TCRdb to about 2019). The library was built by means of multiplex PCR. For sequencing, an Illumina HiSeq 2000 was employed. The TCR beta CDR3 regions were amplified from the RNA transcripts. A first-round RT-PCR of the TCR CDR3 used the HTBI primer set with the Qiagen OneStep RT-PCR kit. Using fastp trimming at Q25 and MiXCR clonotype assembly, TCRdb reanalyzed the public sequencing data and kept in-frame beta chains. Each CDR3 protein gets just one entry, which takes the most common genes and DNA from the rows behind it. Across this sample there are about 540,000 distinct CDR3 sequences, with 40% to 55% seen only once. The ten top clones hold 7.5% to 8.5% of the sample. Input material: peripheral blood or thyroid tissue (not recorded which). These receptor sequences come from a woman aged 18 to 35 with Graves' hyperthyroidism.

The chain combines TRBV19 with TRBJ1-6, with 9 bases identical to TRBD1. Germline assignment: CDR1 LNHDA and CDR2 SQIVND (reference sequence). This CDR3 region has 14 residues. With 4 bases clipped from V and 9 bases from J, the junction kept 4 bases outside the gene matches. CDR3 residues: CASSTGQGSSPLHF. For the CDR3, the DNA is TGTGCCAGTAGTACCGGACAGGGGTCTTCACCCCTCCACTTT.

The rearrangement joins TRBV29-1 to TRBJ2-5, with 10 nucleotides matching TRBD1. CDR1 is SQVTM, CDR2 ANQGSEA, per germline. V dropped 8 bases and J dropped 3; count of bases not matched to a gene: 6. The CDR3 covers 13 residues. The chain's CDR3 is CSSYGTGEETQYF. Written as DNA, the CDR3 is TGCAGCTCCTACGGGACAGGGGAAGAGACCCAGTACTTC.

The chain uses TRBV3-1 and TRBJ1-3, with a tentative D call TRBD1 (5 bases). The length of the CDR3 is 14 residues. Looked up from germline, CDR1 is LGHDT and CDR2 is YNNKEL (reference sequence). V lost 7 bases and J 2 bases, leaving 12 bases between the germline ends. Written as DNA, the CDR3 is TGTGCCAGCACCGTGGACAATGCTGGAAACACCATATATTTT. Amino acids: CASTVDNAGNTIYF.

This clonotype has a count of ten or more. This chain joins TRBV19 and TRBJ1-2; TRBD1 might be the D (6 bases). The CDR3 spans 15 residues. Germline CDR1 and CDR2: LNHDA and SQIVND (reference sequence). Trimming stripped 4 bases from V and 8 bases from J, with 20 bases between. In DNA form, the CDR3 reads TGTGCCAGTAGTAACGTCAGGGGAGGGGAAGGAGGCTACACCTTC. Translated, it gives CASSNVRGGEGGYTF.

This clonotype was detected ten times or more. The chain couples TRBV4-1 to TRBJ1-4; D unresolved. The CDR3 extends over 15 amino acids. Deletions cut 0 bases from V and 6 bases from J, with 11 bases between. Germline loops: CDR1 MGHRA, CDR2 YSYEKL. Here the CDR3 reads CASSQEGSKDEKLFF. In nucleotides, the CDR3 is TGCGCCAGCAGCCAAGAGGGCAGCAAAGATGAAAAACTGTTTTTT.

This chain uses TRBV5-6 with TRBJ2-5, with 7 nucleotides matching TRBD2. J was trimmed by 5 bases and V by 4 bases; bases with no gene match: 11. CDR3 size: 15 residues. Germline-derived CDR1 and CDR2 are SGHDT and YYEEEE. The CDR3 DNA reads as TGTGCCAGCAGCGCCCCGGGGAGGGGATATGAGACCCAGTACTTC. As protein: CASSAPGRGYETQYF. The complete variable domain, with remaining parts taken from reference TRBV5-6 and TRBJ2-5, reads DAGVTQSPTHLIKTRGQQVTLRCSPKSGHDTVSWYQQALGQGPQFIFQYYEEEERQRGNFPDRFSGHQFPNYSSELNVNALLLGDSALYLCASSAPGRGYETQYFGPGTRLLVL.

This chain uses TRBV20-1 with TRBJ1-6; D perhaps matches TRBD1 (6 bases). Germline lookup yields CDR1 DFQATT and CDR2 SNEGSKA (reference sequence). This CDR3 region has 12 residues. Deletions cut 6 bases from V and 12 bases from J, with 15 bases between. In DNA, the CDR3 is TGCAGTGCGCCACCAACAGGGAGACCCCTCCACTTT. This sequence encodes CSAPPTGRPLHF.

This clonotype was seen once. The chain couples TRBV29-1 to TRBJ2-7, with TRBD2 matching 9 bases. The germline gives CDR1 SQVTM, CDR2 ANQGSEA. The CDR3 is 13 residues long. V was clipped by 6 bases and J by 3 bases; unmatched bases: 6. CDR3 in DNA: TGCAGCGTCGTGAGCGGGAGGAGCTACGAGCAGTACTTC. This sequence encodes CSVVSGRSYEQYF.

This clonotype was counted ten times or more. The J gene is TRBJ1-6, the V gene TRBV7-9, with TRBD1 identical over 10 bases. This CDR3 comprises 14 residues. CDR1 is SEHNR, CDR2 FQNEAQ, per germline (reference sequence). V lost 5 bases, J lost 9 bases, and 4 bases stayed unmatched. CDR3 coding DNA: TGTGCCAGCAGCCCGGACAGGGGGTCTTCACCCCTCCACTTT. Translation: CASSPDRGSSPLHF.

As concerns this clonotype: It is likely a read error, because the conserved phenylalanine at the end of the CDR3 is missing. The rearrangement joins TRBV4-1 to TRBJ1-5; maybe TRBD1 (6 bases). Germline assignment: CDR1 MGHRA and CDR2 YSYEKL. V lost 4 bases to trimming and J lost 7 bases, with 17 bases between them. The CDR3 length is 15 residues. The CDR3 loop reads CASSREGGLGQPQHS. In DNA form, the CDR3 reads TGCGCCAGCAGCCGAGAAGGGGGGTTGGGGCAGCCCCAGCATTCT.

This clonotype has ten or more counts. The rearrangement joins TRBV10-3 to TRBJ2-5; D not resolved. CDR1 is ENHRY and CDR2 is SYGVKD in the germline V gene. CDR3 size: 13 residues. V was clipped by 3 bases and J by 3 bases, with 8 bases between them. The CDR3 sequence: CAISESEEETQYF. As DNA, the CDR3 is TGTGCCATCAGTGAATCAGAGGAAGAGACCCAGTACTTC.

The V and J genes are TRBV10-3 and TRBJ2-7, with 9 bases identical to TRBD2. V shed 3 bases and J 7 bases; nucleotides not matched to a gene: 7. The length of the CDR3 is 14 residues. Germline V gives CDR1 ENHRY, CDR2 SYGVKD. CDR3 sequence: CAISDYSGGGEQYF. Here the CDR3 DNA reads TGTGCCATCAGTGACTATAGCGGGGGTGGGGAGCAGTACTTC.

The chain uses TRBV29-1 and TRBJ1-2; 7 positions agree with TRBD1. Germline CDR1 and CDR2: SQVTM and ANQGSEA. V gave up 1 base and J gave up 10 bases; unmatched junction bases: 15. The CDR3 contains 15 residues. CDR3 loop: CSVEGSNRQGGDYTF. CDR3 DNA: TGCAGCGTTGAAGGCTCAAACCGACAGGGTGGGGACTACACCTTC.

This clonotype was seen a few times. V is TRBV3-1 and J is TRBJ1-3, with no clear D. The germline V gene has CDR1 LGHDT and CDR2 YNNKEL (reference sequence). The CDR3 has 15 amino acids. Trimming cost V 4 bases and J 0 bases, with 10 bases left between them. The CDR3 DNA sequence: TGTGCCAGCAGCCCGGGCCACCACTCTGGAAACACCATATATTTT. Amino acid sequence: CASSPGHHSGNTIYF.

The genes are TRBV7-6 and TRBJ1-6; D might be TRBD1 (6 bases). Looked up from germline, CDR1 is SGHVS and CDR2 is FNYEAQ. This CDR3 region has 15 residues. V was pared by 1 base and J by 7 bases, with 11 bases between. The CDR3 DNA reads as TGTGCCAGCAGCTTAGGCCAGGGGAAGAATTCACCCCTCCACTTT. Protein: CASSLGQGKNSPLHF.

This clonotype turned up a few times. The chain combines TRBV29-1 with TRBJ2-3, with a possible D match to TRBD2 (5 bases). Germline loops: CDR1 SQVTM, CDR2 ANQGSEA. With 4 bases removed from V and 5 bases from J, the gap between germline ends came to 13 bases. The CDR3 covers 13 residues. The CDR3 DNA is TGCAGCGTTGGGGAGTTTCAGGAAGATACGCAGTATTTT. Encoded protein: CSVGEFQEDTQYF.

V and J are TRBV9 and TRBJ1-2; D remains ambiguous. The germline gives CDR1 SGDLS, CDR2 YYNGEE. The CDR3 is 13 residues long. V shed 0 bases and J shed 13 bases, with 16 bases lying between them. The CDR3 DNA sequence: TGTGCCAGCAGCGTAGCGGCGATGTGGTTGTGCACCTTC. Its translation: CASSVAAMWLCTF.